This T cell receptor (beta chain) is from a study of blood T cell repertoires in COVID-19. Looking at the study overall: Collection of acute and convalescent COVID-19 samples took place in the United States, Italy and Spain. Sample material is recorded as cDNA or gDNA derived from T cells, B-cell-depleted T cells, or PBMCs.

The CDR3 totals 15 residues. The germline gives CDR1 SGHRS, CDR2 YFSETQ. The trim removed 4 bases at V and 5 bases at J, leaving 10 bases unmatched. Participant-given clinical history determined each cohort assignment. Per the original methods: Using reference gene primer amplification, nucleated cell counts were estimated. Here immunoSEQ multiplex PCR was the method, and the copy in TCRdb shows in-frame clones only, minus some. V, J and clone size derive from that table, while D and trimming were established from the DNA sequence. In the table there are a few hundred thousand clones, roughly nine tenths of which are singletons.

The rearrangement joins TRBV5-1 to TRBJ1-2; 8 bases agree with TRBD1. The sample taken for sequencing was PBMCs or T cells enriched from blood (not recorded which). The sequence was collected from a woman in her twenties or thirties who had recovered from COVID-19. This CDR3 reads CASSPRDRPPYGYTF. Here the CDR3 DNA reads TGCGCCAGCAGCCCCCGGGACAGGCCACCTTATGGCTACACCTTC.